This TCR beta chain was captured by sequencing in a study of blood T cell repertoires in COVID-19. Study information: The United States, Italy and Spain provided the acute and convalescent COVID-19 samples. The cDNA or gDNA used as material had been derived from T cells, B-cell-depleted T cells, or PBMCs.

This clone has just one count. Assay: immunoSEQ multiplex PCR; the TCRdb copy retains only in-frame clones and omits some. The sample yields about 440,000 clones, around 88% seen once. Germline CDR1 and CDR2: MDHEN and SYDVKM. The CDR3 runs 12 residues. Trimming took 9 bases from V and 7 from J, leaving 12 bases between them. The TCR sequence derives from a woman aged 30 to 39 with acute or convalescent COVID-19. Material: peripheral blood. The V call is TRBV28, the J call TRBJ1-4, with D perhaps matching TRBD1 (6 bases). The CDR3 coding sequence is TGTGCCAGTCAGGGGCGAGGTGAAAAACTGTTTTTT. It encodes CASQGRGEKLFF.